Detailed here is one T cell receptor (beta chain). V gave up 0 bases and J gave up 0 bases; unmatched junction bases: 10. This CDR3 has 19 residues. Germline V CDR1 and CDR2: SGHVS, FQNEAQ. These data are taken from a study of T-cell reconstitution after alpha-beta-depleted transplantation in children. Unique molecular identifiers were used to barcode this TCRbeta library. A single record per CDR3 protein comes from TCRdb applying MiXCR to the PCR reads. The repertoire holds hundreds of thousands of distinct CDR3 sequences, with roughly 17% as singletons. Sequenced here: PBMCs from the stem cell graft donor, sampled from the stem cell graft. This sequence joins TRBV7-8 and TRBJ2-3; 9 nucleotides match TRBD2. The TCR sequence derives from a human donor who donated a stem cell graft to a child with acute myeloid leukemia. The DNA of the CDR3 is TGTGCCAGCAGCTTAGCGGAGGGCGGGGGGGCCCTAAGCACAGATACGCAGTATTTT. Its translation is CASSLAEGGGALSTDTQYF.